Each of the 5 T cell receptor beta chains below was sequenced from the same sample in a study of T cell repertoires in cytomegalovirus infection. One entry per CDR3 protein results from TCRdb running MiXCR on the reads. The data show roughly 990,000 distinct CDR3 sequences, with around 30% seen just once and over 11% held by the top ten. Which antigens these TCRs recognize remains unknown. Material: cultured CD8+ T cells from PBMCs, obtained from culture after CMV antigen stimulation. The receptors originated from a human donor in good health (CMV status not recorded). Some clones in this sample may be carry-over from other donors' samples.

The table lists this clonotype with a few counts. This CDR3 is CASTPAWHDSNQPQHF. The CDR3 coding sequence is TGTGCCAGCACCCCAGCGTGGCACGATAGCAATCAGCCCCAGCATTTT. This chain uses TRBV28 with TRBJ1-5; D is uncertain. Germline V gene data show CDR1 as MDHEN and CDR2 as SYDVKM. This CDR3 is built from 16 residues. V gave up 7 bases and J gave up 0 bases, with 16 bases separating them.

The rearrangement uses TRBV7-2 and TRBJ2-5, with 7 bases fitting TRBD1. The length of the CDR3 is 18 residues. J lost 1 base, V lost 1 base, and 12 bases had no gene match. Germline V lookup: CDR1 SGHTA, CDR2 FQGNSA. The CDR3 spells CASSLGPTGASPQETQYF. The CDR3 DNA is TGTGCCAGCAGCTTAGGCCCCACAGGGGCCTCCCCCCAAGAGACCCAGTACTTC. The variable domain in full, with the rest retrieved from reference TRBV7-2 and TRBJ2-5, is GAGVSQSPSNKVTEKGKDVELRCDPISGHTALYWYRQSLGQGLEFLIYFQGNSAPDKSGLPSDRFSAERTGGSVSTLTIQRTQQEDSAVYLCASSLGPTGASPQETQYFGPGTRLLVL.

This clonotype came up once. The chain employs TRBV6-1 and TRBJ1-6; D is ambiguous. CDR1 is MNHNS and CDR2 is SASEGT in the germline V gene. This CDR3 spans 10 amino acids. Trimming took 11 bases from V and 7 from J, leaving 6 bases between them. The CDR3 sequence: CAAGNSPLHF. The CDR3 DNA is TGTGCCGCCGGGAATTCACCCCTCCACTTT.

This clonotype has just a few counts. V gene TRBV9 combines with J gene TRBJ2-1; the match to TRBD2 covers 11 bases. The CDR3 runs 15 residues. The V segment lost 4 bases and the J segment 6 bases; nucleotides outside the gene matches: 6. Germline assignment: CDR1 SGDLS and CDR2 YYNGEE. The CDR3: CASSSSGGIFNEQFF. Here the CDR3 DNA reads TGTGCCAGCAGCTCTAGCGGGGGGATATTCAATGAGCAGTTCTTC.

A few counts support this clonotype. Here the CDR3 DNA reads TGTGCCAGCAGCTTAGGCCACGGAGGGGCTGAAGCTTTCTTT. It codes for CASSLGHGGAEAFF. This chain links TRBV13 with TRBJ1-1; the D gene is possibly TRBD1 (5 bases). The CDR3 sequence is 14 residues long. Germline V gene sequence: CDR1 PRHDT, CDR2 FYEKMQ (reference sequence). Deletions cut 0 bases from V and 6 bases from J, with 11 bases between.